This record covers a single TCR beta chain. The V end lost 5 bases, the J end lost 5 bases, and 13 bases lay between the germline ends. Germline V gene lookup returns CDR1 SGHTA and CDR2 FQGNSA. The CDR3 spans 14 residues. This sample was taken from a study of OX40 agonist ivuxolimab in advanced cancers. The method was immunoSEQ multiplex PCR; TCRdb's version includes in-frame clones alone and lacks a portion of them. This table has 90,000 to 95,000 clones, under 90% appearing once. V gene TRBV7-2 combines with J gene TRBJ2-1, with TRBD2 as a possible D gene (5 bases). The source was CD4+ or CD8+ T cells sorted from blood, collected in a trial of the OX40 agonist ivuxolimab. The origin of this receptor is an adult with an advanced solid tumor such as melanoma, head and neck, liver or kidney cancer. The CDR3, as DNA: TGTGCCAGCAGCCTTTTACTAGGAGACAATGAGCAGTTCTTC. This gives the protein CASSLLLGDNEQFF.